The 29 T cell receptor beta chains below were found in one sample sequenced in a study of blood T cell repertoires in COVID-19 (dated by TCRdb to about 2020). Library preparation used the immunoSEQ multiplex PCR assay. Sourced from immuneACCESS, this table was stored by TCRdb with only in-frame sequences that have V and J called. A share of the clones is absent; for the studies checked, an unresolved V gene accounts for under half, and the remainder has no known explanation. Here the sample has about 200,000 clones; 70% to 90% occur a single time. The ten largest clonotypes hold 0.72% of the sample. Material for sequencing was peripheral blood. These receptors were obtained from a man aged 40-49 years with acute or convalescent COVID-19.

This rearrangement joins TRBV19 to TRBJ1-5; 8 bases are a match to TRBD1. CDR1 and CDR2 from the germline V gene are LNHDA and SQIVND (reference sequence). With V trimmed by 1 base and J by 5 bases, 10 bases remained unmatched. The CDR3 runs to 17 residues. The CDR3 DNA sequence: TGTGCCAGTAGTATAGTAGGGGGACAGGTCAACTATCAGCCCCAGCATTTT. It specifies CASSIVGGQVNYQPQHF.

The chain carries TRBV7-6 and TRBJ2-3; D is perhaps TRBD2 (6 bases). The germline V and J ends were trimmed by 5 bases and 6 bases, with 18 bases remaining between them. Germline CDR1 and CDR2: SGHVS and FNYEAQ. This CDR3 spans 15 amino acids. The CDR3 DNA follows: TGTGCCAGCAGCGGCGGAGGGCTCCTCGGGGATACGCAGTATTTT. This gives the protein CASSGGGLLGDTQYF. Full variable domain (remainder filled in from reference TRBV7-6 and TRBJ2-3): GAGVSQSPRYKVTKRGQDVALRCDPISGHVSLYWYRQALGQGPEFLTYFNYEAQQDKSGLPNDRFSAERPEGSISTLTIQRTEQRDSAMYRCASSGGGLLGDTQYFGPGTRLTVL.

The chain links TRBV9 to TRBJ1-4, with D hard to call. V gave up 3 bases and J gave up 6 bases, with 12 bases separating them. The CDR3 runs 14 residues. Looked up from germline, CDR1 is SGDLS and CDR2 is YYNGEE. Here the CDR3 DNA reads TGTGCCAGCAGCGCGGCACAGTTTCATGAAAAACTGTTTTTT. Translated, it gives CASSAAQFHEKLFF.

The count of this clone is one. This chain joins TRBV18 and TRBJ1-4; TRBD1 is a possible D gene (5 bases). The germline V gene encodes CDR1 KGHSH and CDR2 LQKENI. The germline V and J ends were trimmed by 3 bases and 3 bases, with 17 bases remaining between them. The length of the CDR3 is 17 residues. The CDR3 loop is CASSPFAGTQANEKLFF. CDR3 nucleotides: TGTGCCAGCTCACCGTTCGCGGGGACTCAGGCTAATGAAAAACTGTTTTTT.

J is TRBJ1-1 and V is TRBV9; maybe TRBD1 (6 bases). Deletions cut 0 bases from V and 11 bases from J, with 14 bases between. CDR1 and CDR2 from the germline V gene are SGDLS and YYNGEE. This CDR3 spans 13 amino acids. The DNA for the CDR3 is TGTGCCAGCAGCGTAGTTCTGGGGGCGATCGCTTTCTTT. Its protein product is CASSVVLGAIAFF.

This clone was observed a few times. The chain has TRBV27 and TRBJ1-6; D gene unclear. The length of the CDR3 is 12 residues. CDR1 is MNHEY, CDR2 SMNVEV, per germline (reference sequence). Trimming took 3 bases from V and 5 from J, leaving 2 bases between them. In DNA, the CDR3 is TGTGCCAGCAGTTTTAATAATTCACCCCTCCACTTT. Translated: CASSFNNSPLHF.

Written as DNA, the CDR3 is TGTGCCAGCAGTGAATTTGGGGGACAGGGCAGAGAGCAGTACTTC. Translating gives CASSEFGGQGREQYF. The V call is TRBV25-1, the J call TRBJ2-7, with TRBD1 identical over 9 bases. This CDR3 region has 15 residues. CDR1 and CDR2 from the germline V gene are MGHDK and SYGVNS. J lost 7 bases, V lost 1 base, and 8 bases had no gene match.

The CDR3 loop is CASSLGGDNSPLHF. As DNA, the CDR3 is TGTGCCAGCAGCCTAGGAGGAGACAATTCACCCCTCCACTTT. The J gene is TRBJ1-6, the V gene TRBV7-3; D is ambiguous. Deletions cut 5 bases from V and 7 bases from J, with 12 bases between. The CDR3 runs to 14 residues. Per germline, CDR1 SGHTA and CDR2 FQGTGA.

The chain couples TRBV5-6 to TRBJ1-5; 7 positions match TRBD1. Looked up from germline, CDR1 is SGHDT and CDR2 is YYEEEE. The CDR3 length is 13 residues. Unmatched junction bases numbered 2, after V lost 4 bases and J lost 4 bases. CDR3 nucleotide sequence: TGTGCCAGCAGCCCAGGGGGAAATCAGCCCCAGCATTTT. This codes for CASSPGGNQPQHF.

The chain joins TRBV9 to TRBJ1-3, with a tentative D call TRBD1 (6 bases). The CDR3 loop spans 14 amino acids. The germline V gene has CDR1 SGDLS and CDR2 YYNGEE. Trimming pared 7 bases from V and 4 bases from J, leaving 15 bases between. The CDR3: CASLGGASGNTIYF. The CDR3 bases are TGTGCCAGCCTGGGGGGGGCCTCAGGAAACACCATATATTTT.

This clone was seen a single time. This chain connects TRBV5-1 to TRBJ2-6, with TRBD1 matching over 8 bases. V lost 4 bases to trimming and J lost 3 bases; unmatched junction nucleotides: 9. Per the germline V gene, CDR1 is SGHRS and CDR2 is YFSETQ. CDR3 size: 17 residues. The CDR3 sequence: CASSLGQGGGGANVLTF. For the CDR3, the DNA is TGCGCCAGCAGCCTAGGACAGGGTGGCGGTGGGGCCAACGTCCTGACTTTC.

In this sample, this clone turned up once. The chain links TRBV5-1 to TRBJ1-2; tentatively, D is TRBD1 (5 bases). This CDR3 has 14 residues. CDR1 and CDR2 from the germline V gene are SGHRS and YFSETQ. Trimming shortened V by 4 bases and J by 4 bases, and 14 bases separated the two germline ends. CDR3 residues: CASSPGGAGYGYTF. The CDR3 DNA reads TGCGCCAGCAGCCCCGGAGGGGCAGGCTATGGCTACACCTTC. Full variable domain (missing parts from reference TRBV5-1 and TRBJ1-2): KAGVTQTPRYLIKTRGQQVTLSCSPISGHRSVSWYQQTPGQGLQFLFEYFSETQRNKGNFPGRFSGRQFSNSRSEMNVSTLELGDSALYLCASSPGGAGYGYTFGSGTRLTVV.

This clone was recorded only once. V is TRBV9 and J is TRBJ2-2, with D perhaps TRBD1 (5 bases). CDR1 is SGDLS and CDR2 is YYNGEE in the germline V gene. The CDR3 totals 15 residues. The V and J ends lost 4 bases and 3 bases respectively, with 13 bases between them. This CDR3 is CASSPGASDTGELFF. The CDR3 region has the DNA TGTGCCAGCAGCCCTGGGGCCTCCGACACCGGGGAGCTGTTTTTT.

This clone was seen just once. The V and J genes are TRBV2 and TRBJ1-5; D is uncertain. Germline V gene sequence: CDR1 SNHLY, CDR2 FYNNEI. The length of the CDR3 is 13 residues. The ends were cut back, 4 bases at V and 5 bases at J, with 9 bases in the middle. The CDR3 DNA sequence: TGTGCCAGCAGTGCGATGGGAGATCAGCCCCAGCATTTT. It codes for CASSAMGDQPQHF.

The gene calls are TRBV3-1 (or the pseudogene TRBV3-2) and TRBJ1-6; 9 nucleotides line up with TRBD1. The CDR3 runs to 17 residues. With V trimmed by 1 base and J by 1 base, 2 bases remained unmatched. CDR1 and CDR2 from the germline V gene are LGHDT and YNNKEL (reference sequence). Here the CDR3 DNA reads TGTGCCAGCAGCCAAGCGACAGGGGGGTCCTATAATTCACCCCTCCACTTT. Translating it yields CASSQATGGSYNSPLHF.

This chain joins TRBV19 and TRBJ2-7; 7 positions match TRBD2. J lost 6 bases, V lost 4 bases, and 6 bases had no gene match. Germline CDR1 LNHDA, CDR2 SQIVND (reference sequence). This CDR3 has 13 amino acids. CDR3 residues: CASSTGTTLEQYF. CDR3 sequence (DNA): TGTGCCAGTAGTACCGGGACTACTCTCGAGCAGTACTTC.

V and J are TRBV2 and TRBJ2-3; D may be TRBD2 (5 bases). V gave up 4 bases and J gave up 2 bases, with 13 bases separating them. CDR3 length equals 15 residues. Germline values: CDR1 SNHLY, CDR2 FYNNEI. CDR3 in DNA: TGTGCCAGCAGTGGTCTGGAGGTGATCACAGATACGCAGTATTTT. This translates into CASSGLEVITDTQYF.

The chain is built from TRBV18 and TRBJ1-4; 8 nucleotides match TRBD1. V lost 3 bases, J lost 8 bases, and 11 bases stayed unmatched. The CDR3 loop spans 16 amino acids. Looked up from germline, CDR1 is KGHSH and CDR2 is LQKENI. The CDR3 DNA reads TGTGCCAGCTCACCCAATCAACAGGGGGAAGGGGAAAAACTGTTTTTT. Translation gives CASSPNQQGEGEKLFF.

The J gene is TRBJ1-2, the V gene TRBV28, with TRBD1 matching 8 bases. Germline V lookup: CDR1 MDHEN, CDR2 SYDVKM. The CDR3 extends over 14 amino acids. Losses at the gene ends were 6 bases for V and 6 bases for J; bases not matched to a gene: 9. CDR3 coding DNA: TGTGCCAGCAGCCTAGTGGACAGGGACAATGGCTACACCTTC. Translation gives CASSLVDRDNGYTF.

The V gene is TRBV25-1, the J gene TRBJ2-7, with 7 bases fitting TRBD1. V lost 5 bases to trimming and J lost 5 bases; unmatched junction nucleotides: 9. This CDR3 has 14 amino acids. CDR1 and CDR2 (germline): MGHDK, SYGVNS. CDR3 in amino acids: CASSPTTGLDEQYF. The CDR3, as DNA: TGTGCCAGCAGTCCGACGACAGGGCTGGACGAGCAGTACTTC.

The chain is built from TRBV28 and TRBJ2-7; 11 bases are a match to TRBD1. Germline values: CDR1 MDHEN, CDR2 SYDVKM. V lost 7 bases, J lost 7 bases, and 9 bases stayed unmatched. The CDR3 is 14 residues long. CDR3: CASILGQGAREQYF. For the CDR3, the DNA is TGTGCCAGCATCCTCGGACAGGGGGCGCGGGAGCAGTACTTC.

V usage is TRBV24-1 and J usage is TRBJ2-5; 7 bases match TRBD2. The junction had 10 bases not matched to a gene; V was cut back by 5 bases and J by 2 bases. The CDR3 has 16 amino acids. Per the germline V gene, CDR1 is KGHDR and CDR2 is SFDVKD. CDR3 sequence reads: CATSVSGSGYQETQYF. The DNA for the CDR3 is TGTGCCACCAGTGTTAGTGGTAGCGGGTATCAAGAGACCCAGTACTTC.

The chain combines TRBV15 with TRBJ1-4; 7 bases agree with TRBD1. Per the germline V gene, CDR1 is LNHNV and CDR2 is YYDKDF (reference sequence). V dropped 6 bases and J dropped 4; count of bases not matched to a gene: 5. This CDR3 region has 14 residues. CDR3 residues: CATREGTVNEKLFF. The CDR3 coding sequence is TGTGCCACCAGAGAAGGGACAGTTAATGAAAAACTGTTTTTT.

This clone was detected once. This CDR3 reads CASSPGLAGVDEQFF. The DNA for the CDR3 is TGTGCCAGCAGCCCCGGACTAGCGGGAGTCGATGAGCAGTTCTTC. V and J are TRBV6-2 or TRBV6-3 and TRBJ2-1; TRBD2 agrees at 13 bases. V dropped 6 bases and J dropped 8; count of bases not matched to a gene: 7. This CDR3 spans 15 amino acids. From germline, CDR1 is MNHEY and CDR2 SVGEGT.

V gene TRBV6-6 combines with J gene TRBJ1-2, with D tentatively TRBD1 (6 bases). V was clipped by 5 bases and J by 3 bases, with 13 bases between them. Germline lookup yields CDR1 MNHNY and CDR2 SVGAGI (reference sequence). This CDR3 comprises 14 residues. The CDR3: CASSPSAGDYGYTF. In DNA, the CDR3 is TGTGCCAGCAGTCCCTCTGCAGGGGACTATGGCTACACCTTC.

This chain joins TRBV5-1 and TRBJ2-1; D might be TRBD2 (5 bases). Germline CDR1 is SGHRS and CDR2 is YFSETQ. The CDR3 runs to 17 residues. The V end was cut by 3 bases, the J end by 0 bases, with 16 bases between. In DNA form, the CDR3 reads TGCGCCAGCAGCTACTATCTAAGAGGGAGCTCCTACAATGAGCAGTTCTTC. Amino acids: CASSYYLRGSSYNEQFF.

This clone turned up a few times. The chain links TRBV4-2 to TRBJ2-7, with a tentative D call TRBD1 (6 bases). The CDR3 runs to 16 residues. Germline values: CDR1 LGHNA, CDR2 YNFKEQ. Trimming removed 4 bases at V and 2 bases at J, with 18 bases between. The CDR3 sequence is CASSPTSGQGTYEQYF. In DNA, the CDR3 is TGTGCCAGCAGCCCCACTTCGGGGCAGGGGACCTACGAGCAGTACTTC.

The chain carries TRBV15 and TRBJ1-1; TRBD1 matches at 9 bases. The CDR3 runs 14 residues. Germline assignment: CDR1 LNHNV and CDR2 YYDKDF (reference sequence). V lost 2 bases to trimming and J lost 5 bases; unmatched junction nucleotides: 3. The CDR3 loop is CATSRKTGGTEAFF. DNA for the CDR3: TGTGCCACCAGCAGAAAGACAGGGGGAACTGAAGCTTTCTTT.

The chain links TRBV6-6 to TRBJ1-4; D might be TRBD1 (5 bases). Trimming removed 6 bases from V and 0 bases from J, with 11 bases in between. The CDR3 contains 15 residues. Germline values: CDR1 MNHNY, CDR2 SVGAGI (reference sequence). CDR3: CASRVTTATNEKLFF. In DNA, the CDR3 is TGTGCCAGCAGAGTTACGACAGCAACTAATGAAAAACTGTTTTTT.